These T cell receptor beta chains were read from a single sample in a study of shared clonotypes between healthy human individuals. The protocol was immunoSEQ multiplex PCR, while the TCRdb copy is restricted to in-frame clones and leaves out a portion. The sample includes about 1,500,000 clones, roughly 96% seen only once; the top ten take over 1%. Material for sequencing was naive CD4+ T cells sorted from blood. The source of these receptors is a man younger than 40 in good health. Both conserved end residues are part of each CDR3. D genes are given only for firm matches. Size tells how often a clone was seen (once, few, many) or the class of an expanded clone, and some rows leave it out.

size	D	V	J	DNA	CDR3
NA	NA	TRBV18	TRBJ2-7	TGTGCCAGCTCACCACCGCGAAACAGTCCCTACGAGCAGTACTTC	CASSPPRNSPYEQYF
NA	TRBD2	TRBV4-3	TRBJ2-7	TGCGCCAGCAGCCCAAGGGCTACTAGCGGGGGCTACGAGCAGTACTTC	CASSPRATSGGYEQYF
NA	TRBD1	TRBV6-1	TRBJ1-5	TGTGCCAGCACCCCGAGGGGGCAGGGCAATCAGCCCCAGCATTTT	CASTPRGQGNQPQHF
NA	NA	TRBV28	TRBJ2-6	TGTGCCAGCAGTTTAAGGGTTGGGCAGGGGGCCAACGTCCTGACTTTC	CASSLRVGQGANVLTF
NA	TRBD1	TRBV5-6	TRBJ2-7	TGTGCCAGCAGCAGACAGGGGACCACCTACGAGCAGTACTTC	CASSRQGTTYEQYF
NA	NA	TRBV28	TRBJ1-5	TGTGCCAGCAGTTTATCGGGAGGAAGCAATCAGCCCCAGCATTTT	CASSLSGGSNQPQHF
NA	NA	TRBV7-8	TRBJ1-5	TGTGCCAGCAGCTCCGGTAAGGCACTAAATCAGCCCCAGCATTTT	CASSSGKALNQPQHF
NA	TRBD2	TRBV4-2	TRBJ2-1	TGTGCCAGCAGCCAAGTGTGGGAGGGCCAGCATGAGCAGTTCTTC	CASSQVWEGQHEQFF
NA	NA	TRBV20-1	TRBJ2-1	TGCAGTGCTATAATAGAGAGGGAGCAGTTCTTC	CSAIIEREQFF
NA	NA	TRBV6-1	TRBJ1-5	TGTGCCAGCAGTGCCGCGTATAGCAATCAGCCCCAGCATTTT	CASSAAYSNQPQHF
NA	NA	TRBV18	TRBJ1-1	TGTGCCAGCTCACCACCGAGTGCGACCGAAGCTTTCTTT	CASSPPSATEAFF
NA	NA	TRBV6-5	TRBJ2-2	TGTGCCAGCAGTTACTTCCAGCACACCGGGGAGCTGTTTTTT	CASSYFQHTGELFF
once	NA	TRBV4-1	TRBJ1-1	TGCGCCAGCAGCCCCAGACAGCGAACGGGAGAAGCTTTCTTT	CASSPRQRTGEAFF
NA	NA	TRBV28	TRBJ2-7	TGTGCCAGCAGAGCACCAGACTGGCGGAACGAGCAGTACTTC	CASRAPDWRNEQYF
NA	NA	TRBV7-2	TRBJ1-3	TGTGCCAGCAGCTTGAAAAAACAGTTCTCTGGAAACACCATATATTTT	CASSLKKQFSGNTIYF
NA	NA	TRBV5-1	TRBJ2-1	TGCGCCAGCAGCTTGGCTAGCGACAACTTAGGGAATGAGCAGTTCTTC	CASSLASDNLGNEQFF
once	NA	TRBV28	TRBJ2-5	TGTGCCAGCAGTCCCACAGGGTGGCAAGAGACCCAGTACTTC	CASSPTGWQETQYF
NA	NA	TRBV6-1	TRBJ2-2	TGTGCCAGCAGTGAAGCGAGGAGCGTGGGGACCACCGGGGAGCTGTTTTTT	CASSEARSVGTTGELFF
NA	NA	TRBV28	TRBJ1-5	TGTGCCAGCAGAATAGGTCGGGCAAGGAATCAGCCCCAGCATTTT	CASRIGRARNQPQHF
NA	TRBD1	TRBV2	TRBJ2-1	TGTGCCAGCTCCGGGACAGGGTTAGGCAGTGAGCAGTTCTTC	CASSGTGLGSEQFF
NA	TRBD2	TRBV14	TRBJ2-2	TGTGCCAGCAGCCAAGATTCACGACTAGCGGGAGTAACCGGGGAGCTGTTTTTT	CASSQDSRLAGVTGELFF
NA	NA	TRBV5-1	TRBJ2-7	TGCGCCAGCAGCTTCGGAGCCGTCTACGAGCAGTACTTC	CASSFGAVYEQYF
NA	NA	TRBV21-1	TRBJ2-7	TGTGCCAGCAGCAAAGAACGGGGGTGCGAGCAGTACTTC	CASSKERGCEQYF
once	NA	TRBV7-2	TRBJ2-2	TGTGCCAGCAGCTCACGCGACCCCTTATCCGGGGAGCTGTTTTTT	CASSSRDPLSGELFF
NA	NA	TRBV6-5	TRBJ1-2	TGTGCCAGCAGTTACTGGGGCGGAGAAGGTGGCTACACCTTC	CASSYWGGEGGYTF
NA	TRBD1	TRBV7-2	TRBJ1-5	TGTGCCAGCAGCCCCACAGGGGGCCGGCAGCCCCAGCATTTT	CASSPTGGRQPQHF
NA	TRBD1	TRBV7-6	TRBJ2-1	TGTGCCAGCAGCGAATACAGGGGTCCGAGCTCCTACAATGAGCAGTTCTTC	CASSEYRGPSSYNEQFF
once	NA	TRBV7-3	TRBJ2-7	TGTGCCAGCAGCTTATCCCCGGCCCCCTCCTACGAGCAGTACTTC	CASSLSPAPSYEQYF